The 25 T cell receptor beta chains below all came from one sample that was sequenced in a study of CD8+ T cells in alopecia areata. cDNA prepared by RNA extraction and subsequent reverse transcription served as the template for sequencing. Assay used: immunoSEQ multiplex PCR; TCRdb lists only in-frame clones, some missing. The sample includes 200,000 to 250,000 clones, roughly 56% of them seen just once. The treatment denotes: oral pan-JAK inhibitor, 5-10 mg twice daily. The input for sequencing was CD4+ T cells sorted from blood, taken at week 4, from a patient treated with tofacitinib. Receptor source: a human donor with alopecia areata.

The V and J genes are TRBV7-2 and TRBJ2-3, with 11 bases matching TRBD2. CDR1 SGHTA and CDR2 FQGNSA come from the germline V gene. J lost 6 bases, V lost 4 bases, and 3 bases had no gene match. The CDR3 extends over 14 amino acids. The CDR3 sequence: CASSSTSGGDTQYF. In DNA, the CDR3 is TGTGCCAGCAGCTCTACTAGCGGGGGTGATACGCAGTATTTT. Full variable domain (rest looked up from reference TRBV7-2 and TRBJ2-3): GAGVSQSPSNKVTEKGKDVELRCDPISGHTALYWYRQSLGQGLEFLIYFQGNSAPDKSGLPSDRFSAERTGGSVSTLTIQRTQQEDSAVYLCASSSTSGGDTQYFGPGTRLTVL.

This clone occurred a few times. The chain combines TRBV7-2 with TRBJ2-4; a weak D match, TRBD2 (5 bases). Deletions cut 4 bases from V and 13 bases from J, with 17 bases between. The CDR3 contains 13 residues. Germline assignment: CDR1 SGHTA and CDR2 FQGNSA. Written as DNA, the CDR3 is TGTGCCAGCAGCTCCAACACTAGATCTCCCCAGTACTTC. Residues: CASSSNTRSPQYF.

This rearrangement joins TRBV15 to TRBJ1-5; 11 nucleotides align to TRBD1. Trimming cost V 5 bases and J 6 bases; bases outside gene matches: 3. Germline V gives CDR1 LNHNV, CDR2 YYDKDF (reference sequence). The CDR3 consists of 14 residues. The CDR3 DNA is TGTGCCACCAGCCGGACAGGGGGCCTTCAGCCCCAGCATTTT. It is translated as CATSRTGGLQPQHF.

The chain combines TRBV2 with TRBJ1-2; D might be TRBD1 (5 bases). V shed 6 bases and J shed 4 bases, with 15 bases lying between them. Germline CDR1 and CDR2: SNHLY and FYNNEI. The CDR3 is 14 residues long. CDR3: CASSPGTQGYGYTF. As DNA, the CDR3 is TGTGCCAGCAGCCCCGGTACCCAGGGCTATGGCTACACCTTC.

This chain joins TRBV5-1 and TRBJ2-3, with D possibly being TRBD1 (7 bases). Germline loops: CDR1 SGHRS, CDR2 YFSETQ. The ends were cut back, 0 bases at V and 4 bases at J, with 15 bases in the middle. The CDR3 runs to 16 residues. CDR3 bases: TGCGCCAGCAGCTTGGAGATTCAGGGGGGTGCAGATACGCAGTATTTT. The encoded protein is CASSLEIQGGADTQYF.

The DNA for the CDR3 is TGCGCCAGCAGCCAAGATTCAACAGGGGATCAGCCCCAGCATTTT. This codes for CASSQDSTGDQPQHF. The chain uses TRBV4-3 and TRBJ1-5, with TRBD1 matching 7 bases. The CDR3 has 15 residues. CDR1 and CDR2 from the germline V gene are LGHNA and YSLEER. The ends lost 0 bases at V and 5 bases at J; junction bases unmatched: 4.

This sequence joins TRBV4-3 and TRBJ2-5; no firm D call. Trimming left V 0 bases short and J 4 bases short, with 6 bases between. The germline gives CDR1 LGHNA, CDR2 YSLEER. CDR3 length equals 13 residues. The CDR3 bases are TGCGCCAGCAGCCAAGATATAACAGAGACCCAGTACTTC. Amino acid sequence: CASSQDITETQYF.

The V call is TRBV5-6, the J call TRBJ2-4; D remains ambiguous. The CDR3 is 13 amino acids. Trimming removed 2 bases at V and 0 bases at J, with 3 bases between. Germline V gene sequence: CDR1 SGHDT, CDR2 YYEEEE. In DNA form, the CDR3 reads TGTGCCAGCAGCTTACTAGCCAAAAACATTCAGTACTTC. This translates into CASSLLAKNIQYF.

This chain uses TRBV7-8 with TRBJ1-4; D remains ambiguous. Per germline, CDR1 SGHVS and CDR2 FQNEAQ. The CDR3 sequence is 14 residues long. V lost 5 bases and J 7 bases, leaving 14 bases between the germline ends. The CDR3 sequence is CASSPRGVSEKLFF. CDR3 DNA: TGTGCCAGCAGCCCCCGCGGGGTCAGTGAAAAACTGTTTTTT. Complete variable domain (other parts from reference TRBV7-8 and TRBJ1-4): GAGVSQSPRYKVAKRGQDVALRCDPISGHVSLFWYQQALGQGPEFLTYFQNEAQLDKSGLPSDRFFAERPEGSVSTLKIQRTQQEDSAVYLCASSPRGVSEKLFFGSGTQLSVL.

This sequence joins TRBV25-1 and TRBJ2-7; TRBD1 agrees at 7 bases. Germline trimming cut 4 bases from V and 3 bases from J; bases unmatched to any gene: 3. Germline V gives CDR1 MGHDK, CDR2 SYGVNS. The CDR3 covers 13 residues. The CDR3: CASSGTGVYEQYF. The CDR3 DNA follows: TGTGCCAGCAGTGGGACAGGTGTCTACGAGCAGTACTTC.

The chain carries TRBV9 and TRBJ1-4; TRBD1 agrees at 7 bases. The germline V gene has CDR1 SGDLS and CDR2 YYNGEE. The CDR3 loop spans 15 amino acids. The ends lost 5 bases at V and 4 bases at J; junction bases unmatched: 8. In DNA form, the CDR3 reads TGTGCCAGCAGACAAGGGGACAGCAATAATGAAAAACTGTTTTTT. It specifies CASRQGDSNNEKLFF. The variable domain in full, completed from reference TRBV9 and TRBJ1-4, reads DSGVTQTPKHLITATGQRVTLRCSPRSGDLSVYWYQQSLDQGLQFLIQYYNGEERAKGNILERFSAQQFPDLHSELNLSSLELGDSALYFCASRQGDSNNEKLFFGSGTQLSVL.

The rearrangement joins TRBV2 to TRBJ1-2, with unresolved D. Per the germline V gene, CDR1 is SNHLY and CDR2 is FYNNEI. The CDR3 spans 12 residues. Trimming pared 5 bases from V and 8 bases from J, leaving 12 bases between. In nucleotides, the CDR3 is TGTGCCAGCAGTTTTTACTCTCCCGGCTACACCTTC. This gives the protein CASSFYSPGYTF.

The chain links TRBV15 to TRBJ1-2; D is perhaps TRBD1 (5 bases). The CDR3 extends over 14 amino acids. Germline CDR1 reads LNHNV; CDR2 reads YYDKDF (reference sequence). V was clipped by 1 base and J by 3 bases, with 9 bases between them. The CDR3 nucleotides are TGTGCCACCAGCAGAGCGGGGACGGACTATGGCTACACCTTC. It yields the protein CATSRAGTDYGYTF.

The chain carries TRBV9 and TRBJ2-7; no clear D. This CDR3 is 16 amino acids long. The V end lost 4 bases, the J end lost 1 base, and 18 bases lay between the germline ends. Germline V gives CDR1 SGDLS, CDR2 YYNGEE. CDR3 sequence reads: CASSHSSYSSSYEQYF. CDR3 sequence (DNA): TGTGCCAGCAGCCATTCGTCCTACTCGTCTTCCTACGAGCAGTACTTC.

V usage is TRBV9 and J usage is TRBJ2-7, with no clear D. The germline CDR1 and CDR2 sequences are SGDLS and YYNGEE. The CDR3 extends over 14 amino acids. Trimming removed 3 bases from V and 0 bases from J, with 10 bases in between. This CDR3 reads CASSASPSSYEQYF. Written as DNA, the CDR3 is TGTGCCAGCAGCGCCTCCCCTAGCTCCTACGAGCAGTACTTC.

The chain recombines TRBV29-1 with TRBJ2-1, with a tentative D call TRBD2 (5 bases). The length of the CDR3 is 14 residues. The germline CDR1 and CDR2 sequences are SQVTM and ANQGSEA. V shed 3 bases and J shed 4 bases, with 13 bases lying between them. The DNA for the CDR3 is TGCAGCGTTGAGCTGAATACGGGGTACAATGAGCAGTTCTTC. It translates to CSVELNTGYNEQFF.

In this sample, this clone turned up a few times. This chain uses TRBV4-3 with TRBJ2-7; D is ambiguous. Germline-derived CDR1 and CDR2 are LGHNA and YSLEER. Trimming shortened V by 3 bases and J by 3 bases, and 9 bases separated the two germline ends. The CDR3 runs to 13 residues. CDR3 sequence reads: CASSHLTDYEQYF. The CDR3 bases are TGCGCCAGCAGCCATTTGACCGACTACGAGCAGTACTTC.

This clone was seen a single time. V and J are TRBV4-3 and TRBJ1-5; D is unresolved. CDR1 and CDR2 from the germline V gene are LGHNA and YSLEER. The CDR3 contains 13 residues. The V end lost 4 bases, the J end lost 7 bases, and 11 bases lay between the germline ends. The DNA for the CDR3 is TGCGCCAGCAGCCGGGTCGTGTCCCAGCCCCAGCATTTT. Its translation: CASSRVVSQPQHF.

The chain links TRBV11-2 to TRBJ1-1; a weak D match, TRBD1 (5 bases). V was pared by 3 bases and J by 0 bases, with 11 bases between. Germline CDR1 reads SGHAT; CDR2 reads FQNNGV. CDR3 length: 15 amino acids. In DNA form, the CDR3 reads TGTGCCAGCAGCTTGAGGGACCCAATGAACACTGAAGCTTTCTTT. Translation gives CASSLRDPMNTEAFF.

This chain uses TRBV29-1 with TRBJ2-7; 9 bases fit TRBD1. The CDR3 extends over 14 amino acids. V was clipped by 3 bases and J by 2 bases; unmatched bases: 5. Germline lookup yields CDR1 SQVTM and CDR2 ANQGSEA. CDR3 region: CSVEQGQGPYEQYF. For the CDR3, the DNA is TGCAGCGTTGAGCAGGGACAGGGACCCTACGAGCAGTACTTC.

This rearrangement joins TRBV10-2 to TRBJ1-1, with 7 bases lining up with TRBD1. Trimming removed 3 bases from V and 5 bases from J; junction bases left unmatched: 3. The CDR3 extends over 13 amino acids. From germline, CDR1 is WSHSY and CDR2 SAAADI. CDR3 nucleotide sequence: TGCGCCAGCAGTGACAGGGGGGTTACTGAAGCTTTCTTT. This encodes CASSDRGVTEAFF.

This sequence joins TRBV5-4 and TRBJ1-6; weak D call: TRBD1 (5 bases). The ends were cut back, 2 bases at V and 8 bases at J, with 14 bases in the middle. This CDR3 has 15 residues. The V gene's germline CDR1 is SGHNT and CDR2 YYREEE (reference sequence). CDR3 nucleotides: TGTGCCAGCAGCTTCGCGTCGGGGGGATATTCACCCCTCCACTTT. This gives the protein CASSFASGGYSPLHF.

The V gene is TRBV5-1, the J gene TRBJ2-1, with TRBD1 identical over 7 bases. The CDR3 has 13 residues. The germline CDR1 and CDR2 sequences are SGHRS and YFSETQ. V lost 0 bases to trimming and J lost 10 bases; unmatched junction nucleotides: 4. This CDR3 reads CASSLDRDREQFF. The CDR3 DNA reads as TGCGCCAGCAGCTTGGACAGGGACAGAGAGCAGTTCTTC. The full variable domain, with the rest looked up from reference TRBV5-1 and TRBJ2-1, is KAGVTQTPRYLIKTRGQQVTLSCSPISGHRSVSWYQQTPGQGLQFLFEYFSETQRNKGNFPGRFSGRQFSNSRSEMNVSTLELGDSALYLCASSLDRDREQFFGPGTRLTVL.

The chain recombines TRBV7-7 with TRBJ2-5, with 12 bases matching TRBD2. The CDR3 contains 16 residues. The germline CDR1 and CDR2 sequences are SSHAT and FNYEAQ (reference sequence). V gave up 4 bases and J gave up 1 base; unmatched junction bases: 4. The CDR3 is CASSSQTSGGQETQYF. In DNA, the CDR3 is TGTGCCAGCAGCTCCCAGACTAGCGGGGGCCAAGAGACCCAGTACTTC.

Only a few counts were recorded for this clone. The J gene is TRBJ1-2, the V gene TRBV4-2, with D hard to call. The CDR3 has 15 residues. Germline CDR1 and CDR2: LGHNA and YNFKEQ. Trimming stripped 4 bases from V and 8 bases from J, with 20 bases between. The CDR3 DNA follows: TGTGCCAGCAGCCGATTTGGATTTGAGGCTGGGGGCTACACCTTC. It codes for CASSRFGFEAGGYTF.